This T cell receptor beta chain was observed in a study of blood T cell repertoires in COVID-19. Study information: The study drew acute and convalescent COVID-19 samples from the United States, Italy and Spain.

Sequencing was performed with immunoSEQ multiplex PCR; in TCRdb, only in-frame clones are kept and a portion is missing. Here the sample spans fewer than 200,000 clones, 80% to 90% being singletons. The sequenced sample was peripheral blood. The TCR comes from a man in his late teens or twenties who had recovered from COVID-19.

The CDR3 loop is CSVATGSYEQYF. The CDR3 DNA sequence: TGCAGCGTTGCTACAGGATCCTACGAGCAGTACTTC. V and J are TRBV29-1 and TRBJ2-7; maybe TRBD1 (5 bases). CDR1 is SQVTM and CDR2 is ANQGSEA in the germline V gene. The V end lost 4 bases, the J end lost 1 base, and 8 bases lay between the germline ends. The CDR3 runs to 12 residues.